Shown below are 15 T cell receptor beta chains from a single sample sequenced in a study of blood T cell repertoires in COVID-19. Libraries were prepared by immunoSEQ multiplex PCR; TCRdb keeps only in-frame clonotypes and omits some of them. The data contain about 160,000 clones, roughly four fifths of them singletons. The sequencing sample was made of peripheral blood. Source of these receptors: a man between 60 and 75 years old with active or convalescent COVID-19.

The chain recombines TRBV9 with TRBJ2-1; 7 nucleotides agree with TRBD2. Trimming cost V 6 bases and J 6 bases; bases outside gene matches: 0. CDR3 length equals 11 residues. Germline CDR1 is SGDLS and CDR2 is YYNGEE. CDR3 DNA: TGTGCCAGCACTAGCGGCAATGAGCAGTTCTTC. Amino acids: CASTSGNEQFF. The full variable domain, rest sourced from reference TRBV9 and TRBJ2-1, is DSGVTQTPKHLITATGQRVTLRCSPRSGDLSVYWYQQSLDQGLQFLIQYYNGEERAKGNILERFSAQQFPDLHSELNLSSLELGDSALYFCASTSGNEQFFGPGTRLTVL.

The J gene is TRBJ2-3, the V gene TRBV19; 12 bases match TRBD1. V lost 4 bases and J lost 8; bases outside the gene matches: 7. Germline CDR1 LNHDA, CDR2 SQIVND (reference sequence). The CDR3 spans 15 residues. Written as DNA, the CDR3 is TGTGCCAGTAGTAGGGACAGGGGGCAACGCGGTACGCAGTATTTT. Its protein is CASSRDRGQRGTQYF.

J is TRBJ1-5 and V is TRBV2, with D perhaps matching TRBD1 (5 bases). The CDR3 length is 15 residues. The V gene lost 6 bases and the J gene lost 9 bases, with 21 bases spanning the gap. The germline CDR1 and CDR2 sequences are SNHLY and FYNNEI. CDR3 nucleotides: TGTGCCAGCAGACCCAACAGGTTTGGGAGGGGGCCCCAGCATTTT. It encodes CASRPNRFGRGPQHF.

This clone was seen a single time. The chain recombines TRBV11-2 with TRBJ2-7, with 7 nucleotides matching TRBD1. Germline CDR1 reads SGHAT; CDR2 reads FQNNGV. V was clipped by 2 bases and J by 3 bases; unmatched bases: 13. The CDR3 sequence is 17 residues long. The CDR3 region has the DNA TGTGCCAGCAGCTTAACTTCTATGGGACAGTCCTTCTACGAGCAGTACTTC. This encodes CASSLTSMGQSFYEQYF.

The rearrangement joins TRBV18 to TRBJ1-5; 8 nucleotides agree with TRBD1. Germline loops: CDR1 KGHSH, CDR2 LQKENI. The CDR3 runs 15 residues. The V gene end was trimmed by 2 bases and the J gene end by 7 bases; junction bases not matched to a gene: 7. Here the CDR3 reads CASSPGTGSIQPQHF. Here the CDR3 DNA reads TGTGCCAGCTCACCAGGGACAGGATCGATCCAGCCCCAGCATTTT.

This sequence joins TRBV28 and TRBJ2-7, with TRBD1 as a possible D gene (5 bases). The V end lost 3 bases, the J end lost 6 bases, and 18 bases lay between the germline ends. The CDR3 contains 15 residues. Per germline, CDR1 MDHEN and CDR2 SYDVKM. The CDR3 DNA reads as TGTGCCAGCAGTTTTTTACAGGCTGGCATGACCGAGCAGTACTTC. It yields the protein CASSFLQAGMTEQYF.

The chain joins TRBV6-1 to TRBJ2-5; D perhaps matches TRBD1 (6 bases). Germline V CDR1 and CDR2: MNHNS, SASEGT. The CDR3 length is 13 residues. The V and J ends lost 5 bases and 4 bases respectively, with 11 bases between them. The chain's CDR3 is CASSRLRGETQYF. Written as DNA, the CDR3 is TGTGCCAGCAGTAGACTCAGGGGAGAGACCCAGTACTTC.

The chain is built from TRBV28 and TRBJ2-3; unclear D gene. CDR1 is MDHEN and CDR2 is SYDVKM in the germline V gene. The CDR3 length is 15 residues. V lost 3 bases and J 1 base, leaving 11 bases between the germline ends. The DNA of the CDR3 is TGTGCCAGCAGTTTGGCTGGAGCCGGCACAGATACGCAGTATTTT. This encodes CASSLAGAGTDTQYF.

The CDR3 sequence: CASSKSDRAGEQYF. The DNA of the CDR3 is TGTGCCAGCAGCAAATCAGACAGGGCTGGCGAGCAGTACTTC. The rearrangement joins TRBV9 to TRBJ2-7, with TRBD1 matching over 7 bases. CDR3 length: 14 residues. Trimming at V came to 4 bases and at J to 6 bases, leaving 10 bases not matched to a gene. Germline CDR1 reads SGDLS; CDR2 reads YYNGEE.

This clone was found a few times. The chain uses TRBV2 and TRBJ2-5; a weak D match, TRBD1 (6 bases). The germline V gene encodes CDR1 SNHLY and CDR2 FYNNEI. The CDR3 runs 14 residues. V lost 4 bases and J lost 4, with 13 bases in between. CDR3 sequence: CASSAGAMGETQYF. The CDR3 nucleotides are TGTGCCAGCAGTGCAGGGGCCATGGGAGAGACCCAGTACTTC.

The rearrangement uses TRBV5-5 and TRBJ2-4; weak D call: TRBD1 (6 bases). This CDR3 is 16 amino acids long. V gave up 4 bases and J gave up 1 base, with 15 bases separating them. Germline CDR1 SGHKS, CDR2 YYEKEE (reference sequence). The CDR3 protein is CASSRTGSGAKNIQYF. The CDR3 DNA reads TGTGCCAGCAGCCGTACAGGGTCTGGGGCCAAAAACATTCAGTACTTC.

This chain connects TRBV18 to TRBJ2-7; 7 bases align to TRBD1. Germline V gene sequence: CDR1 KGHSH, CDR2 LQKENI. The CDR3 extends over 16 amino acids. V lost 3 bases to trimming and J lost 2 bases; unmatched junction nucleotides: 10. CDR3 amino acids: CASSPSESGGTYEQYF. CDR3 DNA: TGTGCCAGCTCACCTTCCGAGTCAGGGGGAACCTACGAGCAGTACTTC.

The chain recombines TRBV9 with TRBJ2-1; 11 bases match TRBD2. With V trimmed by 3 bases and J by 2 bases, 7 bases remained unmatched. The germline V gene has CDR1 SGDLS and CDR2 YYNGEE. CDR3 size: 17 residues. CDR3 in DNA: TGTGCCAGCAGCGCCCCAGGACTAGCGGGTCCCTACAATGAGCAGTTCTTC. It specifies CASSAPGLAGPYNEQFF.

V is TRBV21-1 and J is TRBJ2-3; TRBD2 is the table's D call and was not checked against the DNA. TRBV21-1 is an annotated pseudogene. The CDR3 is 15 amino acids. The CDR3 sequence: CASSKELREGDTQYF. The CDR3 DNA sequence: TGTGCCAGCAGCAAAGAATTGCGGGAGGGGGATACGCAGTATTTT.

The rearrangement joins TRBV5-5 to TRBJ1-1; no reliable D call. Germline CDR1 SGHKS, CDR2 YYEKEE (reference sequence). CDR3 length: 15 amino acids. V gave up 5 bases and J gave up 4 bases, with 18 bases separating them. DNA of the CDR3: TGTGCCAGCAGAATTCAACTGCGGGGAATCACTGAAGCTTTCTTT. Residues: CASRIQLRGITEAFF.